Presented here are 28 T cell receptor beta chains from one specimen sequenced in a study of CD8 T cells in ankylosing spondylitis. One entry per CDR3 protein results from TCRdb running MiXCR on the 5' RACE reads. The table records around 220,000 distinct CDR3 sequences, approximately 20% of them present only once. Study conclusions and caveats: Ankylosing spondylitis blood appeared to be characterized by a TCR beta motif of eight highly homologous variants.

The antigens these receptors bind are not known. Sequencing was carried out using blood, either unsorted or a sorted T cell fraction (not recorded which). Every receptor here comes from a male donor with ankylosing spondylitis.

This clonotype was counted between two and nine times. In DNA, the CDR3 is TGCAGCGTTGAAGCGGTGGACATCGGGGCGAACACTGAAGCTTTCTTT. Translation gives CSVEAVDIGANTEAFF. The rearrangement uses TRBV29-1 and TRBJ1-1; TRBD1 is a possible D gene (5 bases). Per germline, CDR1 SQVTM and CDR2 ANQGSEA. The CDR3 consists of 16 residues. V dropped 1 base and J dropped 1 base, with 16 bases sitting between them.

The chain recombines TRBV5-1 with TRBJ2-5; D gene ambiguous. This CDR3 has 14 residues. Trimming shortened V by 4 bases and J by 5 bases, and 15 bases separated the two germline ends. Per germline, CDR1 SGHRS and CDR2 YFSETQ. CDR3 amino acids: CASSQPLGSETQYF. The CDR3 DNA reads TGCGCCAGCAGCCAACCCCTGGGCTCCGAGACCCAGTACTTC. The variable domain in full, completed from reference TRBV5-1 and TRBJ2-5, reads KAGVTQTPRYLIKTRGQQVTLSCSPISGHRSVSWYQQTPGQGLQFLFEYFSETQRNKGNFPGRFSGRQFSNSRSEMNVSTLELGDSALYLCASSQPLGSETQYFGPGTRLLVL.

This clonotype was seen a few times. The chain couples TRBV6-7 to TRBJ1-1, with D possibly TRBD1 on 5 matching bases. TRBV6-7 belongs to the ORF category, with a function that is uncertain. CDR3 length: 17 amino acids. With 8 bases removed from V and 1 base from J, the gap between germline ends came to 23 bases. The CDR3 reads CASGHRQRTGRNTEAFF. As DNA, the CDR3 is TGTGCCAGCGGCCATCGACAGCGAACGGGCCGGAACACTGAAGCTTTCTTT.

This clonotype has just a few counts. The V and J genes are TRBV12-3 or TRBV12-4 and TRBJ2-2; D unresolved. The V end lost 5 bases, the J end lost 6 bases, and 16 bases lay between the germline ends. The CDR3 covers 15 residues. The CDR3 sequence: CASSPPWATAGELFF. CDR3 in DNA: TGTGCCAGCAGTCCCCCCTGGGCGACGGCCGGGGAGCTGTTTTTT.

This clonotype was seen a few times. The chain is built from TRBV7-9 and TRBJ2-1, with D maybe TRBD1 (5 bases). Trimming removed 7 bases from V and 4 bases from J, with 14 bases in between. Germline CDR1 reads SEHNR; CDR2 reads FQNEAQ (reference sequence). The CDR3 runs to 14 residues. Here the CDR3 DNA reads TGTGCCAGCAAAGCAATTGGGGCTTACAATGAGCAGTTCTTC. Translated: CASKAIGAYNEQFF.

The chain has TRBV4-2 and TRBJ2-7, with 8 bases aligning to TRBD1. V dropped 4 bases and J dropped 0; count of bases not matched to a gene: 5. Germline CDR1 is LGHNA and CDR2 is YNFKEQ. CDR3 length equals 15 residues. CDR3: CASSLGTGRSYEQYF. The CDR3 DNA follows: TGTGCCAGCAGCCTAGGGACAGGTCGCTCCTACGAGCAGTACTTC.

The chain combines TRBV27 with TRBJ2-1; a possible D gene is TRBD1 (5 bases). CDR1 is MNHEY, CDR2 SMNVEV, per germline (reference sequence). V was shortened by 4 bases and J by 2 bases, with 12 bases between the two germline ends. CDR3 length equals 15 residues. CDR3 amino acids: CASSYTGSPYNEQFF. The DNA of the CDR3 is TGTGCCAGCAGTTATACAGGATCTCCCTACAATGAGCAGTTCTTC.

This clonotype was counted between two and nine times. V is TRBV27 and J is TRBJ1-4; a weak D match, TRBD1 (5 bases). The V gene lost 2 bases and the J gene lost 7 bases, with 14 bases spanning the gap. The CDR3 is 15 residues long. Germline V gives CDR1 MNHEY, CDR2 SMNVEV (reference sequence). The chain's CDR3 is CASSLGVGPTEKLFF. CDR3 bases: TGTGCCAGCAGTTTAGGGGTGGGGCCGACTGAAAAACTGTTTTTT.

The chain is built from TRBV2 and TRBJ2-5, with TRBD1 as a possible D gene (6 bases). V lost 0 bases and J 1 base, leaving 15 bases between the germline ends. This CDR3 spans 17 amino acids. Germline values: CDR1 SNHLY, CDR2 FYNNEI. CDR3 sequence: CASSEALGGRRQETQYF. CDR3 DNA sequence: TGTGCCAGCAGTGAAGCGCTTGGGGGCCGTCGCCAAGAGACCCAGTACTTC.

This clonotype was counted between two and nine times. The chain combines TRBV3-1 with TRBJ2-2; TRBD2 matches at 10 bases. Germline V gene sequence: CDR1 LGHDT, CDR2 YNNKEL (reference sequence). The CDR3 has 19 amino acids. V shed 0 bases and J 5 bases; nucleotides not matched to a gene: 12. CDR3 nucleotide sequence: TGTGCCAGCAGCCAAGAAGCAGACCCGACTAGCGGGTGGACCGGGGAGCTGTTTTTT. Its protein is CASSQEADPTSGWTGELFF.

V is TRBV27 and J is TRBJ2-7, with a weak D call TRBD2 (5 bases). The CDR3 loop spans 14 amino acids. Germline V CDR1 and CDR2: MNHEY, SMNVEV (reference sequence). Trimming shortened V by 4 bases and J by 3 bases, and 13 bases separated the two germline ends. CDR3 nucleotide sequence: TGTGCCAGCAGTTATGGGAACGAGGGCTACGAGCAGTACTTC. Translated: CASSYGNEGYEQYF.

The sample holds many counts of this clonotype. This chain links TRBV2 with TRBJ2-3; D uncertain. The V gene lost 5 bases and the J gene lost 0 bases, with 3 bases spanning the gap. The CDR3 has 12 residues. Germline V gene sequence: CDR1 SNHLY, CDR2 FYNNEI. The chain's CDR3 is CASSSSTDTQYF. The DNA for the CDR3 is TGTGCCAGCAGTTCTAGCACAGATACGCAGTATTTT.

This clonotype showed up many times. The chain has TRBV15 and TRBJ2-2, with a weak D call TRBD2 (6 bases). The V end was cut by 0 bases, the J end by 7 bases, with 9 bases between. The CDR3 totals 14 residues. Germline values: CDR1 LNHNV, CDR2 YYDKDF (reference sequence). CDR3 in amino acids: CATSRDGEVGELFF. Here the CDR3 DNA reads TGTGCCACCAGCAGAGACGGGGAGGTCGGGGAGCTGTTTTTT.

This clonotype was recorded a few times. The CDR3 sequence is CASSLSFLGLAVPSYEQYF. As DNA, the CDR3 is TGTGCCAGCAGTTTATCTTTTTTGGGACTAGCGGTACCTTCCTACGAGCAGTACTTC. This rearrangement joins TRBV28 to TRBJ2-7; 11 bases are shared with TRBD2. CDR3 length: 19 amino acids. With 1 base clipped from V and 1 base from J, the junction kept 12 bases outside the gene matches. Germline V gene data show CDR1 as MDHEN and CDR2 as SYDVKM.

The rearrangement links TRBV5-6 to TRBJ2-4; D is unresolved. Trimming stripped 2 bases from V and 0 bases from J, with 12 bases between. Germline CDR1 SGHDT, CDR2 YYEEEE. The CDR3 loop spans 16 amino acids. CDR3 DNA: TGTGCCAGCAGCTTCGGTACAGTGATAGCCAAAAACATTCAGTACTTC. It is translated as CASSFGTVIAKNIQYF.

This sequence joins TRBV4-3 and TRBJ1-5, with D uncertain. Germline V lookup: CDR1 LGHNA, CDR2 YSLEER. The CDR3 has 15 residues. V was cut by 0 bases and J by 7 bases, with 13 bases left in between. The CDR3 loop is CASSQDPTLRQPQHF. As DNA, the CDR3 is TGCGCCAGCAGCCAAGACCCCACCTTAAGACAGCCCCAGCATTTT.

This clonotype was counted a few times. The rearrangement joins TRBV7-9 to TRBJ1-1; D unclear. The V gene lost 5 bases and the J gene lost 4 bases, with 17 bases spanning the gap. Germline V gene lookup returns CDR1 SEHNR and CDR2 FQNEAQ (reference sequence). This CDR3 is 15 amino acids long. The CDR3 here is CASSLGEGSTTEAFF. CDR3 coding DNA: TGTGCCAGCAGCCTCGGGGAGGGTTCGACCACTGAAGCTTTCTTT.

This chain joins TRBV30 and TRBJ1-5; D is uncertain. CDR1 and CDR2 from the germline V gene are GTSNPN and SVGIG (reference sequence). CDR3 length equals 14 residues. Trimming cost V 1 base and J 7 bases, with 14 bases left between them. The CDR3 sequence is CAWSAGQPWQPQHF. Written as DNA, the CDR3 is TGTGCCTGGAGTGCCGGCCAGCCGTGGCAGCCCCAGCATTTT.

This clonotype occurred a few times. The chain couples TRBV10-3 to TRBJ2-5, with no clear D. The germline V gene has CDR1 ENHRY and CDR2 SYGVKD. Trimming took off 2 bases at V and 3 bases at J, with 10 bases between the two ends. The length of the CDR3 is 14 residues. The CDR3 reads CAISEADREETQYF. For the CDR3, the DNA is TGTGCCATCAGTGAGGCAGATAGGGAAGAGACCCAGTACTTC.

This chain joins TRBV2 and TRBJ1-4, with D possibly TRBD1 on 5 matching bases. V lost 4 bases, J lost 0 bases, and 6 bases lay in between. The CDR3 runs to 14 residues. Germline loops: CDR1 SNHLY, CDR2 FYNNEI. CDR3 nucleotides: TGTGCCAGCAGTGGACAGACAACTAATGAAAAACTGTTTTTT. Translation: CASSGQTTNEKLFF.

The genes are TRBV7-9 and TRBJ2-7; 7 bases are shared with TRBD1. Trimming removed 4 bases from V and 4 bases from J; junction bases left unmatched: 13. The CDR3 loop spans 16 amino acids. CDR1 is SEHNR, CDR2 FQNEAQ, per germline (reference sequence). DNA for the CDR3: TGTGCCAGCAGCTCCTATAAGACAGGGCGTAGATACGAGCAGTACTTC. Translation: CASSSYKTGRRYEQYF.

The chain links TRBV7-8 to TRBJ2-5; D remains ambiguous. The V end lost 5 bases, the J end lost 5 bases, and 15 bases lay between the germline ends. CDR3 length: 14 residues. CDR1 is SGHVS, CDR2 FQNEAQ, per germline. This CDR3 reads CASSPRAAGETQYF. CDR3 bases: TGTGCCAGCAGCCCCCGGGCGGCCGGGGAGACCCAGTACTTC. The whole variable domain, remainder taken from reference TRBV7-8 and TRBJ2-5, is GAGVSQSPRYKVAKRGQDVALRCDPISGHVSLFWYQQALGQGPEFLTYFQNEAQLDKSGLPSDRFFAERPEGSVSTLKIQRTQQEDSAVYLCASSPRAAGETQYFGPGTRLLVL.

This chain uses TRBV20-1 with TRBJ1-6, with unresolved D. Deletions cut 6 bases from V and 8 bases from J, with 14 bases between. CDR3 size: 13 residues. Per germline, CDR1 DFQATT and CDR2 SNEGSKA (reference sequence). Here the CDR3 reads CSAQRIGDSPLHF. As DNA, the CDR3 is TGCAGTGCCCAGAGGATCGGGGATTCACCCCTCCACTTT.

This clonotype has only a few counts. The rearrangement joins TRBV12-3 or TRBV12-4 to TRBJ2-3; TRBD1 is a possible D gene (6 bases). V was clipped by 5 bases and J by 3 bases, with 18 bases between them. This CDR3 contains 16 residues. This chain's CDR3 is CASSTRTADLTDTQYF. The CDR3 bases are TGTGCCAGCAGTACCCGGACAGCCGACTTAACAGATACGCAGTATTTT.

This clonotype was detected a few times. The chain combines TRBV7-9 with TRBJ2-5, with a weak D call TRBD2 (5 bases). V was pared by 2 bases and J by 1 base, with 11 bases between. The CDR3 extends over 15 amino acids. CDR1 SEHNR and CDR2 FQNEAQ come from the germline V gene (reference sequence). CDR3 DNA: TGTGCCAGCAGCTTACTCGCCGAGGGCCAAGAGACCCAGTACTTC. It translates to CASSLLAEGQETQYF.

The chain uses TRBV11-2 and TRBJ2-1, with D tentatively TRBD2 (5 bases). The germline V and J ends were trimmed by 1 base and 0 bases, with 13 bases remaining between them. Germline values: CDR1 SGHAT, CDR2 FQNNGV. The length of the CDR3 is 17 residues. As DNA, the CDR3 is TGTGCCAGCAGCTTAGCTGCGGAACTAGGCTCCTACAATGAGCAGTTCTTC. Protein sequence: CASSLAAELGSYNEQFF.

This clonotype has only a few counts. This rearrangement joins TRBV4-2 to TRBJ1-1, with D hard to call. The V gene's germline CDR1 is LGHNA and CDR2 YNFKEQ. V was shortened by 3 bases and J by 2 bases, with 10 bases between the two germline ends. The length of the CDR3 is 14 residues. CDR3 coding DNA: TGTGCCAGCAGCCACTCTAACAGTAACACTGAAGCTTTCTTT. Translated: CASSHSNSNTEAFF.

A single count supports this clonotype. The CDR3 spells CASSPGVGTDTGELFF. The CDR3 DNA reads as TGTGCCAGCAGTCCCGGAGTAGGGACCGACACCGGGGAGCTGTTTTTT. The rearrangement uses TRBV7-8 and TRBJ2-2; the D call may be TRBD1 or TRBD2 (5 bases each). The germline V gene encodes CDR1 SGHVS and CDR2 FQNEAQ. V lost 6 bases to trimming and J lost 3 bases, with 17 bases between them. The CDR3 is made up of 16 amino acids.